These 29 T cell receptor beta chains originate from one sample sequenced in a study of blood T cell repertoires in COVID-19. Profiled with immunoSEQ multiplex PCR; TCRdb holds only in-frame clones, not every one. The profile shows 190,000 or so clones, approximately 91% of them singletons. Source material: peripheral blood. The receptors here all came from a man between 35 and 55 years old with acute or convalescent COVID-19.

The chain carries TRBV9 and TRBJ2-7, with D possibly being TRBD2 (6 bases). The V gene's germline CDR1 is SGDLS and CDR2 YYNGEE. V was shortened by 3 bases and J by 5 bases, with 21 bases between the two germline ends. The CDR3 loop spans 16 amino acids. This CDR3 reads CASSARDSLRDDEQYF. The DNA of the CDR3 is TGTGCCAGCAGCGCCCGGGACTCGTTAAGGGACGACGAGCAGTACTTC.

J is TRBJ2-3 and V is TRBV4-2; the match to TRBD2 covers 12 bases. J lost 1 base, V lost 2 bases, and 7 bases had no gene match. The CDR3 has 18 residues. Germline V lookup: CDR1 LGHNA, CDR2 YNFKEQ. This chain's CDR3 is CASSQPGLAGQRTDTQYF. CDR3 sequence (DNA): TGTGCCAGCAGCCAACCGGGACTAGCGGGTCAGCGCACAGATACGCAGTATTTT.

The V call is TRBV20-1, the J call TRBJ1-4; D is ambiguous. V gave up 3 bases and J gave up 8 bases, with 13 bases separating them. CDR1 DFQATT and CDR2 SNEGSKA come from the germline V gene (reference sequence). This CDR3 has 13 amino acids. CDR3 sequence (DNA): TGCAGTGCTAGTTCCGGCGGTGAGGAAAAACTGTTTTTT. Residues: CSASSGGEEKLFF.

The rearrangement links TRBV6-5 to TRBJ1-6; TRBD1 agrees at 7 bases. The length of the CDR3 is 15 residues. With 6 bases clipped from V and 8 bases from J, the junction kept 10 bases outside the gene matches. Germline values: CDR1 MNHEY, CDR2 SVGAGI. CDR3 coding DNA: TGTGCCAGCAGCCGGGACCGGGACAGTCATTCACCCCTCCACTTT. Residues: CASSRDRDSHSPLHF.

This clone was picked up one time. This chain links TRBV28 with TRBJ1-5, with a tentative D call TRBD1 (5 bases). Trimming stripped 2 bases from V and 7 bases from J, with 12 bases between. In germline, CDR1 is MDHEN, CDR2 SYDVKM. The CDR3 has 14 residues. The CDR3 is CASSLPVGGQPQHF. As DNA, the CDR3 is TGTGCCAGCAGTTTACCAGTCGGGGGGCAGCCCCAGCATTTT.

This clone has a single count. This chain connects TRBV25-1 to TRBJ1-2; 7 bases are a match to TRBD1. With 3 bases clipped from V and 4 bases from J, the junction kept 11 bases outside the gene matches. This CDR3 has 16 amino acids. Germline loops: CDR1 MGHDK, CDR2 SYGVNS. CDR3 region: CASSDRRVGQFYGYTF. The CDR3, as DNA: TGTGCCAGCAGTGACCGCAGAGTGGGACAGTTCTATGGCTACACCTTC.

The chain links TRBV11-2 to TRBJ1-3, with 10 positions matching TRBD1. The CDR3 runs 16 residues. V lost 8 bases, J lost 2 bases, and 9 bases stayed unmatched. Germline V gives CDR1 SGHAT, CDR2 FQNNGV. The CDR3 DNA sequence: TGTGCCAGCCTAAGGCCCGACAGGGGGCCTGGAAACACCATATATTTT. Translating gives CASLRPDRGPGNTIYF.

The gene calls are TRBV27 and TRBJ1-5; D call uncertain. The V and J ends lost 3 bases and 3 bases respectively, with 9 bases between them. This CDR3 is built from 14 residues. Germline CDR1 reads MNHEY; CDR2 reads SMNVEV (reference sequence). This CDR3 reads CASSFSGNNQPQHF. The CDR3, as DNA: TGTGCCAGCAGTTTCAGCGGGAACAATCAGCCCCAGCATTTT.

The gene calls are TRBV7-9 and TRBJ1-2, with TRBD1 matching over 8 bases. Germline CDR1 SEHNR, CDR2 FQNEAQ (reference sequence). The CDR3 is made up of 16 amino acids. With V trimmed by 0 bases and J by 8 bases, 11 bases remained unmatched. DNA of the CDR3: TGTGCCAGCAGCTTAGCGACCCCAGGGGGCGGAAACGGCTACACCTTC. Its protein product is CASSLATPGGGNGYTF. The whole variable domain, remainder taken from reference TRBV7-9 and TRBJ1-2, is DTGVSQNPRHKITKRGQNVTFRCDPISEHNRLYWYRQTLGQGPEFLTYFQNEAQLEKSRLLSDRFSAERPKGSFSTLEIQRTEQGDSAMYLCASSLATPGGGNGYTFGSGTRLTVV.

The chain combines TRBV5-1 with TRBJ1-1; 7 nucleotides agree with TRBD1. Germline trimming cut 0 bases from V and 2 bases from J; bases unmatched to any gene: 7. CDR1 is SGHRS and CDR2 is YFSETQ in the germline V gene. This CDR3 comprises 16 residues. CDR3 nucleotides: TGCGCCAGCAGCTTGGAGGGGGCTGCTGGAAACACTGAAGCTTTCTTT. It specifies CASSLEGAAGNTEAFF.

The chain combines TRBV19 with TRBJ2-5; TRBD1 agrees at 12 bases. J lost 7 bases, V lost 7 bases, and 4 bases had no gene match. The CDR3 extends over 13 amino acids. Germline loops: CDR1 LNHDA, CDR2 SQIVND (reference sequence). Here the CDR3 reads CASTGTGGGTQYF. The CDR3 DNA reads TGTGCCAGTACCGGGACAGGGGGCGGGACCCAGTACTTC.

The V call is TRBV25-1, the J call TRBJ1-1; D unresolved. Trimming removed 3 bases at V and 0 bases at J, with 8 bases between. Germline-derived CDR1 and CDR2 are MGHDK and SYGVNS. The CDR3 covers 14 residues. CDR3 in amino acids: CASSDSTMNTEAFF. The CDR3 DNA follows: TGTGCCAGCAGTGACAGCACTATGAACACTGAAGCTTTCTTT.

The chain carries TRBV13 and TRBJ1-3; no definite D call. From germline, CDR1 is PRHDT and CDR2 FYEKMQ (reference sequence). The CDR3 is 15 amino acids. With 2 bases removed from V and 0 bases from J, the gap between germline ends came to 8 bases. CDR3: CASSLPANSGNTIYF. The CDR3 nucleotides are TGTGCCAGCAGCTTACCAGCGAACTCTGGAAACACCATATATTTT. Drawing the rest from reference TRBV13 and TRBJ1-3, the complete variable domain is AAGVIQSPRHLIKEKRETATLKCYPIPRHDTVYWYQQGPGQDPQFLISFYEKMQSDKGSIPDRFSAQQFSDYHSELNMSSLELGDSALYFCASSLPANSGNTIYFGEGSWLTVV.

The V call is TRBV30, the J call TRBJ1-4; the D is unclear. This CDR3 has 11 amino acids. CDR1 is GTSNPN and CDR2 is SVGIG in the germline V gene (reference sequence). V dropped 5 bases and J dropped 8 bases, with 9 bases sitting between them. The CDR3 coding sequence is TGTGCCTGGGGCATTCGGGAAAAACTGTTTTTT. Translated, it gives CAWGIREKLFF. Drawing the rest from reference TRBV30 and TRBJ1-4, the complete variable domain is SQTIHQWPATLVQPVGSPLSLECTVEGTSNPNLYWYRQAAGRGLQLLFYSVGIGQISSEVPQNLSASRPQDRQFILSSKKLLLSDSGFYLCAWGIREKLFFGSGTQLSVL.

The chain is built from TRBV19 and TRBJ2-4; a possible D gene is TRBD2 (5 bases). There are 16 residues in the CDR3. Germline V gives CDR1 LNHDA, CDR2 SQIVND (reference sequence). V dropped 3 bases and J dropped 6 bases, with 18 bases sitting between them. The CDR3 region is CASSIRTWMDINIQYF. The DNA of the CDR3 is TGTGCCAGTAGTATCAGGACTTGGATGGATATAAACATTCAGTACTTC.

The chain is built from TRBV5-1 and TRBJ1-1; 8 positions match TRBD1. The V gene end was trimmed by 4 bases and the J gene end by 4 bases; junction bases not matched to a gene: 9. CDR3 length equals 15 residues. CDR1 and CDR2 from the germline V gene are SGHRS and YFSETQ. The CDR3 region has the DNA TGCGCCAGCAGCCCTGGTACAGGGGGTCCCACTGAAGCTTTCTTT. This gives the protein CASSPGTGGPTEAFF.

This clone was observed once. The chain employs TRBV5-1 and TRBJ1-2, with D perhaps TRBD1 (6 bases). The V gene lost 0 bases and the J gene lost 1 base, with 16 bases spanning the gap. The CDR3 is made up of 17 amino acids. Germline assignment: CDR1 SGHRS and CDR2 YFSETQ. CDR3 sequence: CASSLEGGTYGNYGYTF. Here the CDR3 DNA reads TGCGCCAGCAGCTTGGAGGGGGGGACTTACGGTAACTATGGCTACACCTTC.

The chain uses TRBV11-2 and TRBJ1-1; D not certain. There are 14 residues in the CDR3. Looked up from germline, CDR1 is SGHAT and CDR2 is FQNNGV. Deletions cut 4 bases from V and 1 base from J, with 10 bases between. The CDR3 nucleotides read TGTGCCAGCAGCTGGAAGAGAGGGAACACTGAAGCTTTCTTT. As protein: CASSWKRGNTEAFF. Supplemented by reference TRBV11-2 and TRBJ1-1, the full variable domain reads EAGVAQSPRYKIIEKRQSVAFWCNPISGHATLYWYQQILGQGPKLLIQFQNNGVVDDSQLPKDRFSAERLKGVDSTLKIQPAKLEDSAVYLCASSWKRGNTEAFFGQGTRLTVV.

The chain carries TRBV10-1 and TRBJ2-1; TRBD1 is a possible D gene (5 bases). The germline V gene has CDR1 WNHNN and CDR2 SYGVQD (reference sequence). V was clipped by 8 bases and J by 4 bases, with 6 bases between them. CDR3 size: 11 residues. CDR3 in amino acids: CASGAYNEQFF. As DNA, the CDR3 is TGCGCCAGCGGGGCTTACAATGAGCAGTTCTTC.

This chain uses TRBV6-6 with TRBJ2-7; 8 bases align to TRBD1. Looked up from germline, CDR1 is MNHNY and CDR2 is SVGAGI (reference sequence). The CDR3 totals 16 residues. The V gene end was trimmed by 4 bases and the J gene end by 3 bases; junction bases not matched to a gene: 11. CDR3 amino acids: CASSSPSTGVSYEQYF. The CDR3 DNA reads TGTGCCAGCAGTTCCCCTTCGACAGGGGTAAGCTACGAGCAGTACTTC.

CDR3 protein: CASSLGQGGGSEQYF. The DNA of the CDR3 is TGCGCCAGCAGCTTGGGGCAGGGGGGAGGAAGCGAGCAGTACTTC. The chain joins TRBV5-1 to TRBJ2-7; a weak D match, TRBD1 (7 bases). With 0 bases removed from V and 6 bases from J, the gap between germline ends came to 16 bases. The CDR3 contains 15 residues. Germline-derived CDR1 and CDR2 are SGHRS and YFSETQ.

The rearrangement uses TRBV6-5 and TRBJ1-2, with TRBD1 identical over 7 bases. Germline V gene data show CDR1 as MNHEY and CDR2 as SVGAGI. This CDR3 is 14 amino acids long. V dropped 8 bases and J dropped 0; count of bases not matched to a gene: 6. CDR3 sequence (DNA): TGTGCCAGCGGCGCAGGGGGAGCTAACTATGGCTACACCTTC. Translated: CASGAGGANYGYTF.

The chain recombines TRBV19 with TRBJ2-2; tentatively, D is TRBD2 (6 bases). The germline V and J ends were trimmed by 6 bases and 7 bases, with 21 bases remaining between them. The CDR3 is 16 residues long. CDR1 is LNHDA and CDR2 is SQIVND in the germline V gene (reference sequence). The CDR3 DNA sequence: TGTGCCAGTAGAGTACCCGGGGAGGCTGCTGGCGGGGAGCTGTTTTTT. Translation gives CASRVPGEAAGGELFF.

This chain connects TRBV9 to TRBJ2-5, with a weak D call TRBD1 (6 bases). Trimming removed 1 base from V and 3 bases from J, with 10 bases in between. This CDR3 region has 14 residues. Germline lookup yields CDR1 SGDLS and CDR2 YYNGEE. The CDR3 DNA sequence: TGTGCCAGCAGCGTACTGGACAGCAAAGAGACCCAGTACTTC. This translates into CASSVLDSKETQYF. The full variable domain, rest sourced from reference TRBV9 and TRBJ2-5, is DSGVTQTPKHLITATGQRVTLRCSPRSGDLSVYWYQQSLDQGLQFLIQYYNGEERAKGNILERFSAQQFPDLHSELNLSSLELGDSALYFCASSVLDSKETQYFGPGTRLLVL.

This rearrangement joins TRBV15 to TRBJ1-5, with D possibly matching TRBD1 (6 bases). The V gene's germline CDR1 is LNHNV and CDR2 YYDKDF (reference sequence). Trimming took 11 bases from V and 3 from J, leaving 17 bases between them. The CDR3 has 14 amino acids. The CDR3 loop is CAAGGGGPNQPQHF. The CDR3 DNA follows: TGTGCCGCGGGCGGGGGCGGGCCCAATCAGCCCCAGCATTTT.

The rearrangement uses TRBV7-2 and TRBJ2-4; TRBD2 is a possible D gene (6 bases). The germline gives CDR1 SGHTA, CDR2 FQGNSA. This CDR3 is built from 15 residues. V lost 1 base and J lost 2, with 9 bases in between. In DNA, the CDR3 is TGTGCCAGCAGCTTAGATGCGGGAACCAAAAACATTCAGTACTTC. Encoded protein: CASSLDAGTKNIQYF.

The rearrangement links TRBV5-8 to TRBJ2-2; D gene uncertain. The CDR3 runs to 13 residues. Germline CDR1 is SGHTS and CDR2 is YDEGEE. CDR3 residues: CASREEKGGELFF. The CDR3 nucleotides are TGTGCTTCTCGAGAGGAAAAAGGCGGGGAGCTGTTTTTT.

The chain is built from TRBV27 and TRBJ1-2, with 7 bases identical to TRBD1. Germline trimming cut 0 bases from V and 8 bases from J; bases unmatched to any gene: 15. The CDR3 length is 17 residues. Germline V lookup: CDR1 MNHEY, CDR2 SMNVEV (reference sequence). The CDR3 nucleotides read TGTGCCAGCAGTTTATCGAAGGGGGCAGGGGCCGGGTGGGGCTACACCTTC. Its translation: CASSLSKGAGAGWGYTF.

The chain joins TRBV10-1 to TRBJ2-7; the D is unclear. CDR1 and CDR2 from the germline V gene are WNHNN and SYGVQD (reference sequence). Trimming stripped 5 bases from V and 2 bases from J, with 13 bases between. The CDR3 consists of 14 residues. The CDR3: CASSPRSTTYEQYF. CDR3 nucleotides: TGCGCCAGCAGTCCTCGTTCTACGACCTACGAGCAGTACTTC.